This is a list of T cell receptor beta chains from one sample in a study of T-cell reconstitution after alpha-beta-depleted transplantation in children. TCRdb ran MiXCR on the PCR reads and lists one entry per CDR3 protein. Of roughly 49,000 distinct CDR3 sequences listed, around 9.2% are singletons. This specimen was PBMCs, mostly from graft donor cells, taken 60 days after TCRalphabeta/CD19-depleted stem cell transplant. Receptors originate from a male patient under 10 years old who had a stem cell transplant for chronic granulomatous disease, so the T cells may come from the graft donor. Both conserved end residues are part of each CDR3. A D gene is named only where the DNA matches it firmly. Only some rows state a clone size, as once, few, many or a class for expanded clones.

v_gene	abundance	j_gene	d_gene	CDR3aa	CDR3nt
TRBV30	NA	TRBJ1-5	NA	CAWSVTPWGARNQPQHF	TGTGCCTGGAGTGTAACCCCCTGGGGGGCCCGCAATCAGCCCCAGCATTTT
TRBV20-1	many	TRBJ2-5	NA	CSASGPEETQYF	TGCAGTGCTAGCGGCCCTGAAGAGACCCAGTACTTC
TRBV5-1	many	TRBJ1-1	NA	CASSFGGNTEAFF	TGCGCCAGCAGCTTCGGGGGTAACACTGAAGCTTTCTTT
TRBV28	NA	TRBJ1-3	NA	CASSVDRNTIYF	TGTGCCAGCAGCGTGGACAGAAACACCATATATTTT
TRBV12-3/TRBV12-4	many	TRBJ1-4	NA	CASSFLGEKLFF	TGTGCCAGCAGTTTTTTGGGTGAAAAACTGTTTTTT
TRBV12-5	many	TRBJ2-1	TRBD2	CVPVRRTRGTRYNEQFF	TGTGTCCCGGTGAGGCGGACGCGGGGGACCAGGTACAATGAGCAGTTCTTC
TRBV30	NA	TRBJ2-1	NA	CAWSGPGLYEQFF	TGTGCCTGGAGTGGCCCGGGACTTTATGAGCAGTTCTTC
TRBV7-9	many	TRBJ2-7	NA	CASSLMARHEQYF	TGTGCCAGCAGCTTAATGGCACGCCACGAGCAGTACTTC
TRBV20-1	many	TRBJ2-7	NA	CSARDGFSYEQYF	TGCAGTGCTAGAGATGGATTCAGCTACGAGCAGTACTTC
TRBV14	medium-sized	TRBJ2-1	TRBD2	CASSQYRQQSGSSYNEQFF	TGTGCCAGCAGCCAATATAGACAGCAAAGCGGGAGCTCCTACAATGAGCAGTTCTTC
TRBV12-5	many	TRBJ1-1	NA	CASGLSRRGSGVKAEAFF	TGTGCTAGTGGTTTGAGTAGGCGGGGGTCGGGGGTAAAGGCTGAAGCTTTCTTT
TRBV12-3/TRBV12-4	many	TRBJ2-1	NA	CASSLERDYNEQFF	TGTGCCAGCAGTTTAGAAAGGGACTACAATGAGCAGTTCTTC
TRBV5-1	many	TRBJ2-7	TRBD2	CASSYSGRLLEQYF	TGCGCCAGCAGCTATAGCGGGAGACTCCTCGAGCAGTACTTC
TRBV25-1	many	TRBJ2-3	NA	CASLTAGTDTQYF	TGTGCCAGCCTGACCGCGGGCACAGATACGCAGTATTTT
TRBV5-4	NA	TRBJ2-3	NA	CASSLGVDTQYF	TGTGCCAGCAGCTTGGGCGTAGATACGCAGTATTTT
TRBV3-1	many	TRBJ2-5	NA	CASSHRETQYF	TGTGCCAGCAGCCATCGAGAGACCCAGTACTTC
TRBV4-3	NA	TRBJ2-1	NA	CASSQRGFYNEQFF	TGCGCCAGCAGCCAAAGGGGGTTTTACAATGAGCAGTTCTTC
TRBV27	many	TRBJ2-4	NA	CASKSWAAKNIQYF	TGTGCCAGCAAGTCATGGGCAGCCAAAAACATTCAGTACTTC
TRBV5-1	many	TRBJ2-1	TRBD1	CASSLGGQGVPVSYNEQFF	TGCGCCAGCAGCTTGGGGGGACAGGGGGTCCCAGTCTCCTACAATGAGCAGTTCTTC
TRBV20-1	few	TRBJ2-1	NA	CSAGTKEQFF	TGCAGTGCTGGCACCAAGGAGCAGTTCTTC
TRBV9	few	TRBJ1-5	NA	CASSGERTALNFNQPQHF	TGTGCCAGCAGCGGCGAGAGGACAGCACTAAACTTCAATCAGCCCCAGCATTTT
TRBV7-9	many	TRBJ2-1	NA	CASSLEGLVEQFF	TGTGCCAGCAGCTTAGAGGGCCTGGTTGAGCAGTTCTTC